This TCR beta chain was recovered during a study of neurological immune-mediated disorders (dated by TCRdb to the late 2010s). Some background on the complete study: Among the approximately 35 multiple sclerosis patients, relapsing-remitting MS accounted for some 30 and secondary progressive MS accounted for 3. The cohort was made up of 60 to 75 subjects, consisting of around 14 HAM/TSP patients, 35 or so multiple sclerosis patients and 20 healthy controls. Longitudinal samples, technical triplicates and paired sorted CD4+ and CD8+ T-cell subsets, alongside PBMC samples, were included among the 106 TCR-beta libraries. Peripheral blood TCR-beta repertoires from patients with HTLV-I-associated myelopathy (HAM/TSP), patients with multiple sclerosis, and healthy controls were compared in the study using UMI-based sequencing.

cDNA was synthesized by template-switch 5'RACE using a primer with a 10-nucleotide random unique molecular identifier that tagged each TCR transcript. Every sequencing run covered 15-18 subjects and yielded more than 180 million TCR-beta sequences. The RNeasy kit was used to extract total RNA. Using the KAPA Real-time Library Amplification kit, TCR-beta VDJ regions were amplified with primers for the TCR constant region and the 5'RACE anchor. A first PCR added sample indexes and Illumina adaptors, and a second PCR then raised library yield. The roughly 650 bp TCR product was size-selected on a 2% E-gel SizeSelection system after Ampure bead purification. Before pooling, library quality was assessed on a Bioanalyzer, concentration was determined with Qubit, and library quantification was performed with the Kapa Library Quantification kit. An Illumina HiSeq 2500 sequenced the libraries paired-end 2 x 150 bp. To increase sequence diversity, about 23-32% phiX was spiked into each library pool. The source study handled its data this way. The UMI-based MiGEC pipeline processed quality-filtered reads and removed over 80% of raw TCR sequences during error correction. VDJ genes were aligned to IMGT germline references, and clonotypes were defined by unique CDR3 amino acid sequence plus V-J genes. Clonal expansion, Shannon diversity and CDR3 relatedness were evaluated with VDJtools (CalcPairwiseDistances, ClusterSamples), while phylogenetic trees were built in CLCbio workbench. Expanded clones were defined as having at least 8 unique UMIs, based on coefficient-of-variation modelling across technical triplicates. TCRdb cleaned the public reads at Q25 with fastp, built clones with MiXCR and kept in-frame beta chains. A single entry per CDR3 protein holds the most common genes and DNA from its merged rows. The V and J calls were determined by TCRdb, not by the authors. In this sample the table shows tens of thousands of distinct CDR3 sequences, 3% to 4% of which occur a single time. Clones ranked in the top ten supply under 2.5% of the sample.

For the unsorted PBMC libraries, 2 million PBMCs were stored in RNAlater at -80 degrees C until RNA extraction and were used to generate the libraries. The multiple sclerosis patients were enrolled in a US clinical protocol that used magnetic resonance imaging to evaluate disease progression. Peripheral blood underwent Ficoll-Hypaque density gradient centrifugation to isolate PBMCs, which were then cryopreserved in liquid nitrogen. This clonotype was seen ten or more times. Its binding antigen is unknown. Qualities for individual bases were not recorded, and no much larger clone is one base off. Beyond this particular receptor, the publication reports: The MS cluster showed no association with clinical or MRI features, and the authors stated that larger cohorts are needed. Phylogenetic analysis grouped repertoires from 18 of 34 MS patients into a cluster of related CDR3 sequences, suggesting a possible repertoire-level signature. TCR clonal expansion was greatest in HAM/TSP patients and smallest in MS patients, who ranked below even healthy controls. No identical CDR3 amino acid sequences were found to be shared among expanded clones across subjects, suggesting that TCR-beta repertoires were private in all groups.

The CDR3 measures 15 amino acids from cysteine to phenylalanine. The only DNA kept is the CDR3, 45 bases in frame from the first base. CDR1 and CDR2 are drawn from the germline V gene: SNHLY, FYNNEI. The V end gives up 8 bases and the J end 7 bases, leaving 10 bases in the junction not matched to a gene. This receptor was identified in a woman aged 45-59 years with multiple sclerosis. Sequenced input: PBMCs. The chain was built from TRBV2 and TRBJ2-1; the central 11 bases match TRBD2. The CDR3 in this case is CASCSPGLAENEQFF. The DNA sequence is as follows: TGTGCCAGCTGCTCCCCGGGACTAGCGGAAAATGAGCAGTTCTTC.